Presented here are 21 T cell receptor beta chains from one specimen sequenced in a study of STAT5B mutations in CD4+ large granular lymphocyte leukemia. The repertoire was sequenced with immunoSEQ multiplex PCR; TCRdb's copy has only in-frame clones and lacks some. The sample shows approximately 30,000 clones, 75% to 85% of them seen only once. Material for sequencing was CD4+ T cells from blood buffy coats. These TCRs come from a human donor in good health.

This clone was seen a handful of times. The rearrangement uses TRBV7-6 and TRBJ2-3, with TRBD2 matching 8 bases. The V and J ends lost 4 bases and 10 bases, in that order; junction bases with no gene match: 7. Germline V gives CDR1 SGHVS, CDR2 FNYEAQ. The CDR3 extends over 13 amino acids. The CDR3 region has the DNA TGTGCCAGCAGCTCGGGACTAGGTGAACCGCAGTATTTT. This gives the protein CASSSGLGEPQYF.

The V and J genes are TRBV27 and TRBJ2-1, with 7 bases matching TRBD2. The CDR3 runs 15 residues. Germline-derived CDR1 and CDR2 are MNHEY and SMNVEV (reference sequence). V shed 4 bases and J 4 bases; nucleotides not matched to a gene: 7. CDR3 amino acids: CASSWDGGNYNEQFF. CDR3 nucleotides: TGTGCCAGCAGTTGGGACGGGGGGAATTACAATGAGCAGTTCTTC.

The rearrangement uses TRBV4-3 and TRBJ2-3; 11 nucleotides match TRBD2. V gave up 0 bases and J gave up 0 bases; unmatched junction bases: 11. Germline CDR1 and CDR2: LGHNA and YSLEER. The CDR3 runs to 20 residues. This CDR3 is CASSQDLTSGISGSTDTQYF. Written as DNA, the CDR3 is TGCGCCAGCAGCCAAGACCTGACTAGCGGGATTTCTGGAAGCACAGATACGCAGTATTTT.

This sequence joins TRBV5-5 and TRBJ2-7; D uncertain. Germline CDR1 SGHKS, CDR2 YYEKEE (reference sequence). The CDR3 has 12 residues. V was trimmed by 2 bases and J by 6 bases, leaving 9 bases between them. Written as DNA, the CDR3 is TGTGCCAGCAGCTTATTGACACTCGAGCAGTACTTC. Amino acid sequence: CASSLLTLEQYF. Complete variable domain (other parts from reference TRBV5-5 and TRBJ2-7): DAGVTQSPTHLIKTRGQQVTLRCSPISGHKSVSWYQQVLGQGPQFIFQYYEKEERGRGNFPDRFSARQFPNYSSELNVNALLLGDSALYLCASSLLTLEQYFGPGTRLTVT.

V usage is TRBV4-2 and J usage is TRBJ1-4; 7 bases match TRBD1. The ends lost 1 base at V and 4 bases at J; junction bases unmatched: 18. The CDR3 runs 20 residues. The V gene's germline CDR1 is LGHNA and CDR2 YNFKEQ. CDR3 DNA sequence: TGTGCCAGCAGCCAAGCAACGATATCAGAGGGGGCACATTATAATGAAAAACTGTTTTTT. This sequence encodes CASSQATISEGAHYNEKLFF.

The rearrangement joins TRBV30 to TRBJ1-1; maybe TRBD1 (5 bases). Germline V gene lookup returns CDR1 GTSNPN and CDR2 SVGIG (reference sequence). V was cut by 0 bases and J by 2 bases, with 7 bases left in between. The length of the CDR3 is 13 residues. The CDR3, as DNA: TGTGCCTGGAGTGTCCAGGGAAACACTGAAGCTTTCTTT. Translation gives CAWSVQGNTEAFF.

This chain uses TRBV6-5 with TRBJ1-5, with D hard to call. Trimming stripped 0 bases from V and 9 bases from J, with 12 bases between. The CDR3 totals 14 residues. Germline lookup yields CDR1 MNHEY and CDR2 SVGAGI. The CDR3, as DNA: TGTGCCAGCAGTTACTCTCCCCTAGATCGGCCCCAGCATTTT. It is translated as CASSYSPLDRPQHF.

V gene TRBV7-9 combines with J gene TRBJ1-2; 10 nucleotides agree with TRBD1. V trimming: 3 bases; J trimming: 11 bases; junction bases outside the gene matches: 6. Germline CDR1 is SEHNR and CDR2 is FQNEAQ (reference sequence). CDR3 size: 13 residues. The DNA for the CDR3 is TGTGCCAGCAGCTTTCTTGGACAGGGGGAATACACCTTC. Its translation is CASSFLGQGEYTF.

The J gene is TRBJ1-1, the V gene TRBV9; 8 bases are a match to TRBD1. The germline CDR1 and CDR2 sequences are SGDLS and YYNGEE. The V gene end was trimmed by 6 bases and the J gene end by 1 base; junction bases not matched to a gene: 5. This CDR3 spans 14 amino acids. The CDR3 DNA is TGTGCCAGCACCGTCGGACAGGGGAACACTGAAGCTTTCTTT. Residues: CASTVGQGNTEAFF. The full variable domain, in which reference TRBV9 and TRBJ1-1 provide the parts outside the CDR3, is DSGVTQTPKHLITATGQRVTLRCSPRSGDLSVYWYQQSLDQGLQFLIQYYNGEERAKGNILERFSAQQFPDLHSELNLSSLELGDSALYFCASTVGQGNTEAFFGQGTRLTVV.

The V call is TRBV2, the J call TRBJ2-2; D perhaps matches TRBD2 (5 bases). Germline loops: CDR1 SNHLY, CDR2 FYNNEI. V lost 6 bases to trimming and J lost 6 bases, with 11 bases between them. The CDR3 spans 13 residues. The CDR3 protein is CASSPSGAGELFF. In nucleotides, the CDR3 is TGTGCCAGCAGCCCCAGCGGTGCCGGGGAGCTGTTTTTT. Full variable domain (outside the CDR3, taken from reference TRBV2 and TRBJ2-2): EPEVTQTPSHQVTQMGQEVILRCVPISNHLYFYWYRQILGQKVEFLVSFYNNEISEKSEIFDDQFSVERPDGSNFTLKIRSTKLEDSAMYFCASSPSGAGELFFGEGSRLTVL.

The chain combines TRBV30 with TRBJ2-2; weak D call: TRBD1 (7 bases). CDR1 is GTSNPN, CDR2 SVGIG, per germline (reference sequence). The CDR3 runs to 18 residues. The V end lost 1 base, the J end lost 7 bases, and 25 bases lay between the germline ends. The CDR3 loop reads CAWSDGVGQGEVSGELFF. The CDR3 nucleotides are TGTGCCTGGAGTGATGGGGTCGGGCAGGGGGAGGTTAGCGGGGAGCTGTTTTTT.

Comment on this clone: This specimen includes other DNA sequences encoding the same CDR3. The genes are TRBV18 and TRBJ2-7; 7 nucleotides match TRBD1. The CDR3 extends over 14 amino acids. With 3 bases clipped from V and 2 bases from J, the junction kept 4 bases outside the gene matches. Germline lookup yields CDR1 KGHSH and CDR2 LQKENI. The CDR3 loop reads CASSPPGQTYEQYF. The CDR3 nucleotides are TGTGCCAGCTCACCGCCGGGACAGACCTACGAGCAGTACTTC.

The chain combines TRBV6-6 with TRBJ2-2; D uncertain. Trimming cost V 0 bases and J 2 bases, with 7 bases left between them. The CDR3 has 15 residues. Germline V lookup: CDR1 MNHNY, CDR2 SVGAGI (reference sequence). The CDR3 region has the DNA TGTGCCAGCAGTTACTCGACGGTCAACACCGGGGAGCTGTTTTTT. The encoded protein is CASSYSTVNTGELFF.

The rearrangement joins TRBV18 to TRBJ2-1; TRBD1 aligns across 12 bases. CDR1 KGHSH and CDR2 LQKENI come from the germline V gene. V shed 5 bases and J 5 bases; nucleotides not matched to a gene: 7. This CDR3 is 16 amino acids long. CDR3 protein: CASSGDRGRVNNEQFF. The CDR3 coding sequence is TGTGCCAGCTCAGGGGACAGGGGGCGCGTAAACAATGAGCAGTTCTTC.

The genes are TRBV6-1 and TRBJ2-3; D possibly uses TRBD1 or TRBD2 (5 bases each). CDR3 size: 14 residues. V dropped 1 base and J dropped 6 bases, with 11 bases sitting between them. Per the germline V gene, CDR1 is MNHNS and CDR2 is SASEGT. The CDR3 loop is CASSEVGVADTQYF. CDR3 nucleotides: TGTGCCAGCAGTGAAGTGGGGGTAGCCGATACGCAGTATTTT.

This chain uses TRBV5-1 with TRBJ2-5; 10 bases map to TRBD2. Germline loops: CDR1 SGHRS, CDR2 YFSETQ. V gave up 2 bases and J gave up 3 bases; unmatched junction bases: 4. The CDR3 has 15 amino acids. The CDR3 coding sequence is TGCGCCAGCAGCTTAAGGACTAGCGGAGAAGAGACCCAGTACTTC. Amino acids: CASSLRTSGEETQYF.

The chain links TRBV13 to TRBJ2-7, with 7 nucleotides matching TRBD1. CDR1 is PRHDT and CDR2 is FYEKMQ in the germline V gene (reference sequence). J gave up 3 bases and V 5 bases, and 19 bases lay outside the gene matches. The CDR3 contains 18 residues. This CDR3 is CASSPRKSGTEKFYEQYF. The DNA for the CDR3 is TGTGCCAGCAGCCCCAGAAAGTCCGGGACAGAGAAGTTCTACGAGCAGTACTTC.

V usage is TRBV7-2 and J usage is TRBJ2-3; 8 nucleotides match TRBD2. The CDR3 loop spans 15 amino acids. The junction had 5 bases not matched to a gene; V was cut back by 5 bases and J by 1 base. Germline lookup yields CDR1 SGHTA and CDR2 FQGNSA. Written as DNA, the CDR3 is TGTGCCAGCAGCCCACCGGGACTAGGCACAGATACGCAGTATTTT. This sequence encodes CASSPPGLGTDTQYF.

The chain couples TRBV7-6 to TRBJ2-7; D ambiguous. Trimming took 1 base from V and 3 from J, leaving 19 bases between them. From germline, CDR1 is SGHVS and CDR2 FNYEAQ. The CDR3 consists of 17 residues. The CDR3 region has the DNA TGTGCCAGCAGCTTAGGATCTCCGGCTAAGGGAAGCTACGAGCAGTACTTC. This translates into CASSLGSPAKGSYEQYF.

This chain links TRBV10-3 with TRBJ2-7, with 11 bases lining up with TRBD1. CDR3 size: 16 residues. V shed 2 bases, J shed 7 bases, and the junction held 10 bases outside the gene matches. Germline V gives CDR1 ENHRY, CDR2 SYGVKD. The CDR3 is CAISEIRTGGVGEQYF. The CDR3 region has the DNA TGTGCCATCAGTGAGATAAGGACAGGGGGCGTGGGGGAGCAGTACTTC.

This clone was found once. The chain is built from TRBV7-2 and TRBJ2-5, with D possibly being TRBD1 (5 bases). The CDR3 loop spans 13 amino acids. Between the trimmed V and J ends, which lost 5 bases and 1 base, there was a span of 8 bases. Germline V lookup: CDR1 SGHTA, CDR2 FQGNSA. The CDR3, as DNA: TGTGCCAGCAGCGTACAGGTCCAAGAGACCCAGTACTTC. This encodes CASSVQVQETQYF.